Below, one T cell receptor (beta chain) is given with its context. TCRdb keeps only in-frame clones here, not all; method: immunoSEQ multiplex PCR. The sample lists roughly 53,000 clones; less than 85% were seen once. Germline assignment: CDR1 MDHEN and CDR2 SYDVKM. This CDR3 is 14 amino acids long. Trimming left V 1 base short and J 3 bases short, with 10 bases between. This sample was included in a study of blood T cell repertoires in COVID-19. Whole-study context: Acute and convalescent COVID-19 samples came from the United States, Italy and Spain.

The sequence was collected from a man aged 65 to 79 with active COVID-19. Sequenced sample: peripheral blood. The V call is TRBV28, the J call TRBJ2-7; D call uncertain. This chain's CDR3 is CASSLFGPGYEQYF. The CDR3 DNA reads TGTGCCAGCAGTTTATTTGGGCCAGGCTACGAGCAGTACTTC.